This TCR beta chain was obtained from a study of blood T cell repertoires in COVID-19. Original processing notes: Cell counts per sample came from amplifying reference gene primers. Assay: immunoSEQ multiplex PCR; the TCRdb copy retains only in-frame clones and omits some. V and J calls and clone size come straight from that table; D and trimming were deduced from the DNA. This sample has over 400,000 clones, with roughly 85% found just once. The CDR3 extends over 12 amino acids. Germline-derived CDR1 and CDR2 are ENHRY and SYGVKD. Trimming left V 8 bases short and J 2 bases short, with 7 bases between.

Input material: peripheral blood. This receptor was taken from a woman aged 30 to 39 with active or convalescent COVID-19. The V and J genes are TRBV10-3 and TRBJ1-3; D ambiguous. DNA of the CDR3: TGTGCCATCCGGGATCCTGGAAACACCATATATTTT. Translating it yields CAIRDPGNTIYF.